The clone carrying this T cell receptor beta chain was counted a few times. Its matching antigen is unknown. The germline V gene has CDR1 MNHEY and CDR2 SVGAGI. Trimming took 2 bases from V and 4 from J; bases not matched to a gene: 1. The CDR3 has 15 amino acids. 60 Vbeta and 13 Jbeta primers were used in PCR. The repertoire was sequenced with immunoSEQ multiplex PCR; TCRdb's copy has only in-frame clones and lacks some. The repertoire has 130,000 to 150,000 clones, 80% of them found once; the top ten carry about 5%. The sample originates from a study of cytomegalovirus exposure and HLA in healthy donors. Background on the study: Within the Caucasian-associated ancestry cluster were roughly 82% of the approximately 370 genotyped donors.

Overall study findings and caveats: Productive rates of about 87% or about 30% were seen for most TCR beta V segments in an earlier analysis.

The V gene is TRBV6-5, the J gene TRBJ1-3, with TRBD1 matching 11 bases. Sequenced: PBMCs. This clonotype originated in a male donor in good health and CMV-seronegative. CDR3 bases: TGTGCCAGCAGTTACGGGACAGGGGGAGGAAACACCATATATTTT. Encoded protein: CASSYGTGGGNTIYF.